The 30 T cell receptor beta chains listed next were all sequenced from one sample in a study of cytomegalovirus exposure and HLA in healthy donors. Profiling relied on immunoSEQ multiplex PCR, and the TCRdb table lists in-frame clones only, not all of them. The top ten clones hold approximately 5.5% of a sample with 45,000 to 60,000 clones, 93% of them seen once. Sequencing used PBMCs. The receptors stem from a woman between 18 and 30 years old in good health and CMV-seronegative.

This clone is a singleton in its sample. This rearrangement joins TRBV5-6 to TRBJ2-2; TRBD2 might be the D (5 bases). Deletions cut 0 bases from V and 5 bases from J, with 14 bases between. The CDR3 contains 16 residues. Germline V gene data show CDR1 as SGHDT and CDR2 as YYEEEE. In nucleotides, the CDR3 is TGTGCCAGCAGCTTGGCGGGGATAATCCGTACCGGGGAGCTGTTTTTT. It is translated as CASSLAGIIRTGELFF.

V is TRBV11-3 and J is TRBJ2-2; D gene ambiguous. The CDR3 runs to 13 residues. V dropped 3 bases and J dropped 4 bases, with 6 bases sitting between them. From germline, CDR1 is SGHNT and CDR2 YENEEA. DNA for the CDR3: TGTGCCAGCAGCTTCGGTCCCACCGGGGAGCTGTTTTTT. Translating gives CASSFGPTGELFF.

This chain joins TRBV6-5 and TRBJ2-7; a possible D gene is TRBD2 (6 bases). The CDR3 is made up of 13 amino acids. V was pared by 8 bases and J by 1 base, with 12 bases between. From germline, CDR1 is MNHEY and CDR2 SVGAGI. CDR3 coding DNA: TGTGCCAGCTGGCGGGGCACGTCCTACGAGCAGTACTTC. The encoded protein is CASWRGTSYEQYF.

The chain employs TRBV5-1 and TRBJ2-1; TRBD2 matches 8 bases. Germline CDR1 is SGHRS and CDR2 is YFSETQ. V lost 4 bases to trimming and J lost 5 bases; unmatched junction nucleotides: 5. The CDR3 extends over 14 amino acids. The DNA for the CDR3 is TGCGCCAGCAGCCCAAAACTAGCGGACAATGAGCAGTTCTTC. Its translation is CASSPKLADNEQFF.

The gene calls are TRBV5-1 and TRBJ2-5; D not certain. In germline, CDR1 is SGHRS, CDR2 YFSETQ. Trimming pared 0 bases from V and 3 bases from J, leaving 15 bases between. The CDR3 spans 16 residues. The CDR3 bases are TGCGCCAGCAGCTTGGGAGTTGCCCAATCGAAAGAGACCCAGTACTTC. It translates to CASSLGVAQSKETQYF.

The chain carries TRBV10-3 and TRBJ1-2, with 9 bases that match TRBD1. CDR1 ENHRY and CDR2 SYGVKD come from the germline V gene. After removal of 5 bases from V and 8 bases from J, the junction contained 12 bases not matched to a gene. This CDR3 comprises 15 residues. The CDR3 DNA follows: TGTGCCATCAGTCAAGGACCTACAGGGGGCAGGGGCTACACCTTC. Amino acid sequence: CAISQGPTGGRGYTF.

CDR3 amino acids: CAISEIGSGTEAFF. The DNA of the CDR3 is TGTGCCATCAGTGAGATCGGGAGTGGTACTGAAGCTTTCTTT. V usage is TRBV10-3 and J usage is TRBJ1-1; D not resolved. The CDR3 has 14 amino acids. The germline gives CDR1 ENHRY, CDR2 SYGVKD. Trimming removed 2 bases from V and 5 bases from J, with 12 bases in between.

This rearrangement joins TRBV6-5 to TRBJ1-2, with D possibly TRBD1 on 6 matching bases. Germline CDR1 and CDR2: MNHEY and SVGAGI. The CDR3 covers 14 residues. Trimming cost V 5 bases and J 0 bases, with 10 bases left between them. Written as DNA, the CDR3 is TGTGCCAGCAGTGACAGGAGTACTAACTATGGCTACACCTTC. Translating it yields CASSDRSTNYGYTF.

This chain connects TRBV13 to TRBJ1-1; D is ambiguous. The CDR3 loop spans 16 amino acids. The ends were cut back, 0 bases at V and 1 base at J, with 12 bases in the middle. Germline assignment: CDR1 PRHDT and CDR2 FYEKMQ (reference sequence). Written as DNA, the CDR3 is TGTGCCAGCAGCTTAGGTTTGGTTAGCAGGAACACTGAAGCTTTCTTT. Translation gives CASSLGLVSRNTEAFF. Full variable domain (missing parts from reference TRBV13 and TRBJ1-1): AAGVIQSPRHLIKEKRETATLKCYPIPRHDTVYWYQQGPGQDPQFLISFYEKMQSDKGSIPDRFSAQQFSDYHSELNMSSLELGDSALYFCASSLGLVSRNTEAFFGQGTRLTVV.

The rearrangement uses TRBV28 and TRBJ1-2; D is ambiguous. The CDR3 runs to 11 residues. Germline V gives CDR1 MDHEN, CDR2 SYDVKM. V was clipped by 6 bases and J by 2 bases, with 4 bases between them. CDR3 coding DNA: TGTGCCAGCAGCCTCAACTATGGCTACACCTTC. This codes for CASSLNYGYTF.

The chain has TRBV7-9 and TRBJ1-3, with 7 bases that match TRBD1. V was pared by 0 bases and J by 4 bases, with 3 bases of the junction left unmatched. CDR1 and CDR2 from the germline V gene are SEHNR and FQNEAQ (reference sequence). There are 15 residues in the CDR3. This chain's CDR3 is CASSLATGVGNTIYF. In DNA, the CDR3 is TGTGCCAGCAGCTTAGCCACAGGGGTAGGAAACACCATATATTTT.

The chain employs TRBV6-5 and TRBJ2-1; the D gene is possibly TRBD2 (6 bases). V was shortened by 2 bases and J by 9 bases, with 14 bases between the two germline ends. Germline CDR1 MNHEY, CDR2 SVGAGI. CDR3 size: 14 residues. CDR3 DNA sequence: TGTGCCAGCAGTTACATGAGGGAGGCAACTGAGCAGTTCTTC. Protein: CASSYMREATEQFF.

This chain uses TRBV5-1 with TRBJ1-2; 10 bases align to TRBD1. Germline V gene lookup returns CDR1 SGHRS and CDR2 YFSETQ. The CDR3 length is 15 residues. Germline trimming cut 0 bases from V and 4 bases from J; bases unmatched to any gene: 3. The CDR3 is CASSLGRDRGYGYTF. The CDR3 coding sequence is TGCGCCAGCAGCTTGGGGAGGGACAGGGGCTATGGCTACACCTTC.

This clone was detected once. The chain joins TRBV27 to TRBJ2-1, with 7 bases matching TRBD1. This CDR3 region has 16 residues. Losses at the gene ends were 6 bases for V and 0 bases for J; bases not matched to a gene: 8. Germline lookup yields CDR1 MNHEY and CDR2 SMNVEV (reference sequence). The chain's CDR3 is CASSPLDRISYNEQFF. CDR3 nucleotide sequence: TGTGCCAGCAGCCCCCTGGACAGGATCTCCTACAATGAGCAGTTCTTC.

This clone was recorded once. The chain has TRBV7-9 and TRBJ2-1; TRBD2 is a possible D gene (5 bases). The CDR3 totals 15 residues. V lost 7 bases, J lost 6 bases, and 19 bases lay in between. Germline V gives CDR1 SEHNR, CDR2 FQNEAQ (reference sequence). CDR3 sequence: CASTLAGPMANEQFF. CDR3 in DNA: TGTGCCAGCACCCTCGCGGGCCCAATGGCCAATGAGCAGTTCTTC.

The chain carries TRBV19 and TRBJ1-1, with 8 bases fitting TRBD1. V dropped 7 bases and J dropped 4; count of bases not matched to a gene: 5. CDR1 is LNHDA, CDR2 SQIVND, per germline (reference sequence). The CDR3 runs 13 residues. The CDR3 sequence is CASKDRAGTEAFF. The CDR3 DNA is TGTGCCAGTAAGGACAGGGCTGGCACTGAAGCTTTCTTT.

V gene TRBV27 combines with J gene TRBJ1-1; D not certain. The CDR3 sequence is 14 residues long. From germline, CDR1 is MNHEY and CDR2 SMNVEV (reference sequence). V lost 5 bases and J lost 1, with 11 bases in between. The DNA of the CDR3 is TGTGCCAGCAGTACGGGGATGTCGAACACTGAAGCTTTCTTT. This encodes CASSTGMSNTEAFF.

The chain recombines TRBV6-6 with TRBJ1-3; no reliable D call. The CDR3 extends over 16 amino acids. Per germline, CDR1 MNHNY and CDR2 SVGAGI (reference sequence). The V end was cut by 5 bases, the J end by 9 bases, with 23 bases between. CDR3 bases: TGTGCCAGCAGTCCTCCCCCCGGGGTTACTCCGGGCACCATATATTTT. Translating it yields CASSPPPGVTPGTIYF.

The chain uses TRBV27 and TRBJ2-7; 14 bases line up with TRBD2. Germline CDR1 and CDR2: MNHEY and SMNVEV (reference sequence). The CDR3 spans 17 residues. With V trimmed by 5 bases and J by 4 bases, 10 bases remained unmatched. CDR3 protein: CASSLTSGGAYGYEQYF. In DNA, the CDR3 is TGTGCCAGCAGTCTGACTAGCGGGGGGGCTTATGGGTACGAGCAGTACTTC.

The rearrangement joins TRBV27 to TRBJ2-3; D is ambiguous. Germline CDR1 and CDR2: MNHEY and SMNVEV (reference sequence). This CDR3 has 13 amino acids. V was trimmed by 3 bases and J by 6 bases, leaving 10 bases between them. CDR3: CASSFRIWDTQYF. CDR3 bases: TGTGCCAGCAGTTTCAGGATTTGGGATACGCAGTATTTT.

The chain recombines TRBV9 with TRBJ2-2; 7 nucleotides match TRBD1. V lost 4 bases to trimming and J lost 5 bases; unmatched junction nucleotides: 5. The CDR3 runs 14 residues. Germline V CDR1 and CDR2: SGDLS, YYNGEE. The CDR3 DNA reads TGTGCCAGCAGCTCACAGGGGATGACCGGGGAGCTGTTTTTT. It encodes CASSSQGMTGELFF.

This rearrangement joins TRBV19 to TRBJ1-2; D is perhaps TRBD1 (5 bases). The V gene lost 8 bases and the J gene lost 2 bases, with 12 bases spanning the gap. The CDR3 is made up of 13 amino acids. Looked up from germline, CDR1 is LNHDA and CDR2 is SQIVND (reference sequence). The CDR3 spells CASSQGINYGYTF. The CDR3 nucleotides are TGTGCCAGTTCTCAGGGTATCAACTATGGCTACACCTTC.

This chain links TRBV11-2 with TRBJ1-2; D uncertain. The length of the CDR3 is 12 residues. Germline assignment: CDR1 SGHAT and CDR2 FQNNGV. V lost 4 bases, J lost 10 bases, and 13 bases lay in between. CDR3 nucleotide sequence: TGTGCCAGCAGCTCCACCGGGTCTGACTACACCTTC. Its protein product is CASSSTGSDYTF. The complete variable domain, with remaining parts taken from reference TRBV11-2 and TRBJ1-2, reads EAGVAQSPRYKIIEKRQSVAFWCNPISGHATLYWYQQILGQGPKLLIQFQNNGVVDDSQLPKDRFSAERLKGVDSTLKIQPAKLEDSAVYLCASSSTGSDYTFGSGTRLTVV.

This clone was detected only once. V is TRBV7-9 and J is TRBJ1-4; 7 bases map to TRBD1. The V and J ends lost 4 bases and 4 bases, in that order; junction bases with no gene match: 6. CDR1 is SEHNR, CDR2 FQNEAQ, per germline (reference sequence). The CDR3 is 15 amino acids. This CDR3 reads CASSWRTGFNEKLFF. The CDR3 coding sequence is TGTGCCAGCAGCTGGAGGACAGGCTTTAATGAAAAACTGTTTTTT.

The chain employs TRBV11-3 and TRBJ2-7, with 7 nucleotides matching TRBD2. This CDR3 spans 14 amino acids. Germline V CDR1 and CDR2: SGHNT, YENEEA. V shed 4 bases, J shed 0 bases, and the junction held 3 bases outside the gene matches. CDR3: CASSSSGSSYEQYV. As DNA, the CDR3 is TGTGCCAGCAGCTCTAGCGGAAGCTCCTACGAGCAGTACGTC.

V gene TRBV6-5 combines with J gene TRBJ1-4; D is unclear. The CDR3 runs 15 residues. Germline V lookup: CDR1 MNHEY, CDR2 SVGAGI. Trimming left V 6 bases short and J 4 bases short, with 15 bases between. The CDR3 region has the DNA TGTGCCAGCAGCCCCCATGCGGTGATTAATGAAAAACTGTTTTTT. Protein product: CASSPHAVINEKLFF.

This chain connects TRBV5-1 to TRBJ1-2, with a tentative D call TRBD1 (6 bases). The CDR3 loop spans 17 amino acids. Deletions cut 0 bases from V and 8 bases from J, with 23 bases between. Germline-derived CDR1 and CDR2 are SGHRS and YFSETQ. The CDR3 nucleotides are TGCGCCAGCAGCTTGGGGGGTGGTCCCAGGGGCAGTGGCGGCTACACCTTC. Its protein product is CASSLGGGPRGSGGYTF.

This sequence joins TRBV30 and TRBJ2-4; D not resolved. V dropped 2 bases and J dropped 4 bases, with 6 bases sitting between them. The CDR3 covers 12 residues. CDR1 is GTSNPN and CDR2 is SVGIG in the germline V gene (reference sequence). The DNA for the CDR3 is TGTGCCTGGAGTAATACTAAAAACATTCAGTACTTC. Its protein product is CAWSNTKNIQYF.

This chain links TRBV5-6 with TRBJ2-1; tentatively, D is TRBD2 (5 bases). This CDR3 region has 12 residues. The germline V gene has CDR1 SGHDT and CDR2 YYEEEE. The ends were cut back, 2 bases at V and 9 bases at J, with 9 bases in the middle. This chain's CDR3 is CASSLLEREQFF. In DNA, the CDR3 is TGTGCCAGCAGCTTACTAGAGCGTGAGCAGTTCTTC.

CDR3 sequence: CASSVTDRQTEANEKLFF. The DNA of the CDR3 is TGTGCCAGCAGCGTGACAGACAGGCAAACGGAAGCTAATGAAAAACTGTTTTTT. The chain uses TRBV9 and TRBJ1-4, with D perhaps matching TRBD1 (6 bases). The CDR3 is 18 residues long. Germline V CDR1 and CDR2: SGDLS, YYNGEE. V was shortened by 2 bases and J by 3 bases, with 20 bases between the two germline ends.